One sample yielded the 26 T cell receptor beta chains listed below, sequenced in a study of human T cells and chemical hapten exposure. Sample time point: patch test 1, 2 weeks after DPC sensitization. Treatment in this sample: therapeutic diphenylcyclopropenone sensitization with weekly scalp DPC. TCRdb re-analysed the RACE reads in MiXCR, keeping a single row per CDR3 protein. The profile shows approximately 400,000 distinct CDR3 sequences, more than 4.5% of them singletons. This sample comprised whole blood, obtained in connection with sensitization to the hapten diphenylcyclopropenone (DPC). Receptor source: a woman aged 45-59 years with alopecia areata. Some clones in this sample may be carry-over from other donors' samples.

This chain joins TRBV27 and TRBJ1-1; D is possibly TRBD1 (5 bases). CDR1 and CDR2 (germline): MNHEY, SMNVEV (reference sequence). This CDR3 comprises 13 residues. The V gene lost 5 bases and the J gene lost 7 bases, with 14 bases spanning the gap. CDR3 in amino acids: CASSRAGGIEAFF. The CDR3 DNA reads as TGTGCCAGCAGTAGGGCGGGGGGAATTGAAGCTTTCTTT.

This clonotype was detected only a few times. V gene TRBV20-1 combines with J gene TRBJ2-3; D possibly corresponds to TRBD1 (5 bases). With 6 bases removed from V and 2 bases from J, the gap between germline ends came to 18 bases. Germline CDR1 is DFQATT and CDR2 is SNEGSKA (reference sequence). This CDR3 spans 15 amino acids. CDR3 nucleotide sequence: TGCAGTGCCAGACCAGGGCACGGTTTCACAGATACGCAGTATTTT. It codes for CSARPGHGFTDTQYF.

This clonotype was recorded at least ten times. The chain joins TRBV6-6 to TRBJ1-5, with D tentatively TRBD1 (6 bases). CDR1 is MNHNY, CDR2 SVGAGI, per germline (reference sequence). Trimming removed 6 bases at V and 2 bases at J, with 17 bases between. The CDR3 sequence is 16 residues long. The CDR3 DNA reads as TGTGCCAGCAGAACCGACACAGGGCTAGGCAATCAGCCCCAGCATTTT. Translating it yields CASRTDTGLGNQPQHF.

There are many counts of this clonotype. The chain employs TRBV29-1 and TRBJ1-1, with D uncertain. The V and J ends lost 2 bases and 8 bases respectively, with 3 bases between them. The CDR3 spans 9 residues. CDR1 is SQVTM and CDR2 is ANQGSEA in the germline V gene. CDR3 nucleotide sequence: TGCAGCGTTGAACAGGAAGCTTTCTTT. Translated, it gives CSVEQEAFF.

This clonotype was observed a handful of times. The V call is TRBV12-5, the J call TRBJ2-3; 10 nucleotides align to TRBD2. The CDR3 is 16 residues long. V lost 7 bases, J lost 5 bases, and 12 bases stayed unmatched. In germline, CDR1 is LGHNT, CDR2 FRNRAP. The CDR3 DNA reads as TGTGCTAGTGCCAACCTAGCGGGAGTAGTAGTAGATACGCAGTATTTT. It yields the protein CASANLAGVVVDTQYF.

In its sample, this clonotype was seen a few times. The chain combines TRBV2 with TRBJ1-2, with a possible D match to TRBD1 (6 bases). This CDR3 comprises 15 residues. Trimming removed 6 bases from V and 4 bases from J, with 18 bases in between. Germline CDR1 and CDR2: SNHLY and FYNNEI. CDR3 DNA sequence: TGTGCCAGCAGCGTTGACAGGTCGGATTTCTATGGCTACACCTTC. Translated, it gives CASSVDRSDFYGYTF.

This clonotype turned up a few times. J is TRBJ2-1 and V is TRBV27; D is uncertain. The CDR3 contains 13 residues. The V end was cut by 8 bases, the J end by 3 bases, with 11 bases between. The germline CDR1 and CDR2 sequences are MNHEY and SMNVEV (reference sequence). DNA for the CDR3: TGTGCCAGCGGCACTTCATTCTACAATGAGCAGTTCTTC. Translated: CASGTSFYNEQFF.

The table lists this clonotype with many counts. CDR3: CATLAGTSYNEQFF. Here the CDR3 DNA reads TGTGCCACCCTAGCGGGAACTTCCTACAATGAGCAGTTCTTC. The chain is built from TRBV10-3 and TRBJ2-1; TRBD2 matches at 9 bases. There are 14 residues in the CDR3. J was trimmed by 1 base and V by 10 bases; bases with no gene match: 5. CDR1 and CDR2 (germline): ENHRY, SYGVKD.

This clonotype was found a few times. This rearrangement joins TRBV4-1 to TRBJ1-1; D not resolved. The CDR3 contains 14 residues. Per the germline V gene, CDR1 is MGHRA and CDR2 is YSYEKL. Trimming left V 3 bases short and J 4 bases short, with 12 bases between. The CDR3 reads CASSHQEPSTEAFF. The CDR3 nucleotides are TGCGCCAGCAGCCATCAGGAACCCAGCACTGAAGCTTTCTTT.

The chain joins TRBV12-5 to TRBJ2-2; D gene uncertain. The CDR3 length is 11 residues. Looked up from germline, CDR1 is LGHNT and CDR2 is FRNRAP. The V end was cut by 6 bases, the J end by 3 bases, with 2 bases between. CDR3 in DNA: TGTGCTAGTGGCCACACCGGGGAGCTGTTTTTT. Its protein product is CASGHTGELFF.

This clonotype was observed many times. This chain joins TRBV27 and TRBJ1-2, with TRBD1 identical over 7 bases. V trimming: 6 bases; J trimming: 2 bases; junction bases outside the gene matches: 6. This CDR3 has 14 residues. From germline, CDR1 is MNHEY and CDR2 SMNVEV (reference sequence). CDR3 sequence reads: CASSILQGNYGYTF. CDR3 DNA: TGTGCCAGCAGCATTTTACAGGGGAACTATGGCTACACCTTC.

This sequence joins TRBV15 and TRBJ2-5; 7 positions match TRBD2. The CDR3 runs to 15 residues. CDR1 and CDR2 from the germline V gene are LNHNV and YYDKDF (reference sequence). V dropped 2 bases and J dropped 5; count of bases not matched to a gene: 8. The CDR3 is CATSRLKGRGETQYF. CDR3 nucleotides: TGTGCCACCAGCAGACTAAAAGGGCGGGGGGAGACCCAGTACTTC.

Comments on this clonotype: Possible read error: a much larger clone is one base away. The genes are TRBV12-3 or TRBV12-4 and TRBJ2-1, with TRBD1 matching 8 bases. The CDR3 contains 17 residues. J gave up 1 base and V 4 bases, and 9 bases lay outside the gene matches. CDR3 region: CASSSHGQGASYNEQFF. CDR3 DNA sequence: TGTGCCAGCAGTTCTCACGGACAGGGAGCGTCCTACAATGAGCAGTTCTTC.

This chain connects TRBV27 to TRBJ1-5; 12 nucleotides match TRBD1. The CDR3 has 17 residues. V shed 7 bases and J 1 base; nucleotides not matched to a gene: 8. Germline values: CDR1 MNHEY, CDR2 SMNVEV (reference sequence). The CDR3 sequence: CASIPGQGASSNQPQHF. Here the CDR3 DNA reads TGTGCCAGCATCCCGGGACAGGGGGCTTCGAGCAATCAGCCCCAGCATTTT.

Ten or more counts support this clonotype. The J gene is TRBJ2-1, the V gene TRBV12-3 or TRBV12-4; D gene unclear. The CDR3 is 14 residues long. Trimming left V 4 bases short and J 7 bases short, with 14 bases between. CDR3 sequence reads: CASSSTAAWNEQFF. The CDR3 coding sequence is TGTGCCAGCAGTTCTACGGCAGCTTGGAATGAGCAGTTCTTC.

This clonotype was observed many times. This sequence joins TRBV4-2 and TRBJ1-1; D may be TRBD1 (6 bases). Germline-derived CDR1 and CDR2 are LGHNA and YNFKEQ. The CDR3 runs to 16 residues. Trimming left V 5 bases short and J 5 bases short, with 21 bases between. CDR3 protein: CASSLGGPNPGTEAFF. CDR3 sequence (DNA): TGTGCCAGCAGCTTAGGGGGACCCAACCCGGGGACTGAAGCTTTCTTT.

This clonotype was counted only a few times. The V gene is TRBV12-5, the J gene TRBJ1-2; D remains unclear. V lost 2 bases, J lost 4 bases, and 11 bases lay in between. The CDR3 loop spans 14 amino acids. Germline V gives CDR1 LGHNT, CDR2 FRNRAP. The CDR3 loop is CASGLFASTYGYTF. CDR3 nucleotide sequence: TGTGCTAGTGGTTTGTTTGCCAGCACCTATGGCTACACCTTC.

In its sample, this clonotype was seen many times. This chain joins TRBV19 and TRBJ2-7, with TRBD2 identical over 12 bases. Trimming removed 6 bases from V and 6 bases from J; junction bases left unmatched: 6. CDR3 length equals 14 residues. Per germline, CDR1 LNHDA and CDR2 SQIVND (reference sequence). The CDR3: CASRVTSGSSEQYF. The CDR3 nucleotides read TGTGCCAGTAGGGTGACTAGCGGGAGCTCCGAGCAGTACTTC.

This clonotype showed up many times. The chain combines TRBV3-1 with TRBJ1-1; D unresolved. Trimming shortened V by 2 bases and J by 13 bases, and 17 bases separated the two germline ends. The CDR3 has 13 residues. CDR1 and CDR2 from the germline V gene are LGHDT and YNNKEL (reference sequence). This chain's CDR3 is CASSQRQNAGCFF. CDR3 nucleotide sequence: TGTGCCAGCAGCCAAAGGCAGAATGCAGGTTGTTTCTTT.

The chain links TRBV7-2 to TRBJ2-5; 11 bases are a match to TRBD2. The V and J ends lost 5 bases and 5 bases, in that order; junction bases with no gene match: 7. From germline, CDR1 is SGHTA and CDR2 FQGNSA. This CDR3 is built from 15 residues. For the CDR3, the DNA is TGTGCCAGCAGCGCCCCGACTAGCGGGACCGAGACCCAGTACTTC. Translated, it gives CASSAPTSGTETQYF. Full variable domain (remainder filled in from reference TRBV7-2 and TRBJ2-5): GAGVSQSPSNKVTEKGKDVELRCDPISGHTALYWYRQSLGQGLEFLIYFQGNSAPDKSGLPSDRFSAERTGGSVSTLTIQRTQQEDSAVYLCASSAPTSGTETQYFGPGTRLLVL.

This clonotype was detected only a few times. J is TRBJ1-6 and V is TRBV7-2, with 7 bases identical to TRBD1. The J segment lost 7 bases and the V segment lost 4 bases, leaving 7 bases of the junction unmatched. This CDR3 comprises 15 residues. CDR1 is SGHTA, CDR2 FQGNSA, per germline. The CDR3 nucleotides are TGTGCCAGCAGCTGGGCCGGGACAGAAAATTCACCCCTCCACTTT. This encodes CASSWAGTENSPLHF.

The J gene is TRBJ2-5, the V gene TRBV7-9; D is unclear. V dropped 4 bases and J dropped 9 bases, with 9 bases sitting between them. The germline CDR1 and CDR2 sequences are SEHNR and FQNEAQ (reference sequence). This CDR3 spans 11 amino acids. The CDR3 region has the DNA TGTGCCAGCAGCTCGACGAACCCCCAGTACTTC. Translating it yields CASSSTNPQYF.

There are many counts of this clonotype. The chain has TRBV7-2 and TRBJ2-3; 7 nucleotides align to TRBD1. Germline lookup yields CDR1 SGHTA and CDR2 FQGNSA. This CDR3 is 12 amino acids long. The ends lost 5 bases at V and 10 bases at J; junction bases unmatched: 6. The CDR3 DNA is TGTGCCAGCAGCCCTCGACAGGGCCCGCAGTATTTT. It yields the protein CASSPRQGPQYF.

This clonotype was counted at least ten times. The chain recombines TRBV11-2 with TRBJ2-1; D may be TRBD1 or TRBD2 (5 bases each). CDR3 size: 15 residues. Looked up from germline, CDR1 is SGHAT and CDR2 is FQNNGV. With 1 base removed from V and 9 bases from J, the gap between germline ends came to 16 bases. CDR3 in amino acids: CASSLAGTASGEQFF. The CDR3, as DNA: TGTGCCAGCAGCTTAGCCGGGACGGCGTCTGGTGAGCAGTTCTTC.

This clonotype was seen many times. This chain links TRBV12-3 or TRBV12-4 with TRBJ2-5; a weak D match, TRBD1 (6 bases). The CDR3 covers 14 residues. V was shortened by 4 bases and J by 5 bases, with 14 bases between the two germline ends. The CDR3 nucleotides read TGTGCCAGCAGTTCTAGTGGGGGCGGGGAGACCCAGTACTTC. It translates to CASSSSGGGETQYF.

This clonotype was found a few times. V and J are TRBV29-1 and TRBJ2-5, with TRBD2 as a possible D gene (6 bases). CDR3 length equals 12 residues. Germline V gene data show CDR1 as SQVTM and CDR2 as ANQGSEA. V was cut by 4 bases and J by 6 bases, with 12 bases left in between. CDR3 protein: CSVARLDQTQYF. The CDR3 DNA reads TGCAGCGTTGCTAGACTAGACCAGACCCAGTACTTC. Looking up the rest from reference TRBV29-1 and TRBJ2-5 gives the full variable domain: SAVISQKPSRDICQRGTSLTIQCQVDSQVTMMFWYRQQPGQSLTLIATANQGSEATYESGFVIDKFPISRPNLTFSTLTVSNMSPEDSSIYLCSVARLDQTQYFGPGTRLLVL.